A single T cell receptor (beta chain) is shown here with its context. Its specificity is unknown. The data originate from a study of T cell repertoires in cytomegalovirus infection. Whole-study context: Through public TCR beta signatures, both CMV infection and matching HLA type were indicated.

Using its own MiXCR run on the reads, TCRdb lists one record per CDR3 protein. The data contain approximately 140,000 distinct CDR3 sequences, roughly 8.2% of them singletons. Study results and caveats: Clonotypes of TCR beta that were HLA-C-restricted and CMV-specific dominated the ex vivo response.

The CDR3 length is 17 residues. Germline V gene data show CDR1 as SGHRS and CDR2 as YFSETQ. V dropped 4 bases and J dropped 0; count of bases not matched to a gene: 7. This chain uses TRBV5-1 with TRBJ1-1; 12 bases match TRBD1. The receptor was isolated from a human donor in good health (CMV status not recorded). Some clones in this sample may be carry-over from other donors' samples. The sequenced sample consisted of PBMCs. The CDR3 loop is CASSAPGQGALNTEAFF. CDR3 sequence (DNA): TGCGCCAGCAGCGCACCGGGACAGGGGGCTCTGAACACTGAAGCTTTCTTT.